The rows below give T cell receptor beta chains drawn from one sample of a study of OX40 agonist ivuxolimab in advanced cancers. Sequencing was performed with immunoSEQ multiplex PCR; in TCRdb, only in-frame clones are kept and a portion is missing. The data contain some 54,000 clones, 84% of them singletons. The sample consisted of CD4+ or CD8+ T cells sorted from blood, taken in a trial of the OX40 agonist ivuxolimab. These receptors came from an adult with an advanced solid tumor such as melanoma, head and neck, liver or kidney cancer. The CDR3 runs from the conserved cysteine through the conserved F or W. A D gene is named only where the DNA matches it firmly. Clone size is not always given. Where it is, it says once, few, many or a class for expanded clones.

V	J	D	size	CDR3	DNA
TRBV28	TRBJ2-4	-	-	CAKKGKRENIQYF	TGTGCCAAAAAGGGGAAGCGGGAAAACATTCAGTACTTC
TRBV14	TRBJ1-1	-	few	CASSVLTAMNTEAFF	TGTGCCAGCAGCGTTCTGACAGCTATGAACACTGAAGCTTTCTTT
TRBV11-2	TRBJ1-5	TRBD1	once	CASSPGDRGNQPQHF	TGTGCCAGCAGCCCGGGGGACAGGGGAAATCAGCCCCAGCATTTT
TRBV18	TRBJ1-1	TRBD1	once	CASSRRTGDTEAFF	TGTGCCAGCTCACGACGGACAGGGGACACTGAAGCTTTCTTT
TRBV19	TRBJ2-1	-	-	CASSLGQNSGNEQFF	TGTGCCAGTAGCCTGGGACAGAACAGCGGGAATGAGCAGTTCTTC
TRBV6-1	TRBJ1-1	-	once	CASSEGPDTEAFF	TGTGCCAGCAGTGAAGGGCCTGACACTGAAGCTTTCTTT
TRBV19	TRBJ1-1	TRBD1	-	CASSVDRANTEAFF	TGTGCCAGTAGTGTCGACAGGGCCAACACTGAAGCTTTCTTT
TRBV29-1	TRBJ2-1	TRBD2	-	CSVDLLPGLAGGAANYNEQFF	TGCAGCGTTGATCTCCTTCCGGGACTAGCGGGGGGAGCGGCCAACTACAATGAGCAGTTCTTC
TRBV29-1	TRBJ2-3	TRBD1	-	CSGRDRVGTDTQYF	TGCAGCGGCCGGGACAGGGTAGGCACAGATACGCAGTATTTT
TRBV29-1	TRBJ2-3	TRBD1	-	CSVGQGGTDTQYF	TGCAGCGTTGGTCAGGGGGGCACAGATACGCAGTATTTT
TRBV7-2	TRBJ1-5	-	-	CASSPLRNQPQHF	TGTGCCAGCAGTCCGTTGCGGAATCAGCCCCAGCATTTT
TRBV27	TRBJ1-6	-	-	CASSLHGGKDNSPLHF	TGTGCCAGCAGTCTACATGGAGGGAAGGATAATTCACCCCTCCACTTT
TRBV28	TRBJ2-7	TRBD2	-	CASSFKKGTSYYEQYF	TGTGCCAGCAGTTTCAAAAAGGGGACTAGCTACTACGAGCAGTACTTC
TRBV5-1	TRBJ1-5	TRBD1	-	CASSLGGTGNQPQHF	TGCGCCAGCAGCTTGGGAGGGACAGGGAATCAGCCCCAGCATTTT
TRBV25-1	TRBJ2-7	-	-	CATRALGYEQYF	TGTGCAACCAGGGCACTGGGCTACGAGCAGTACTTC
TRBV5-6	TRBJ2-3	-	-	CASSWGRLTDTQYF	TGTGCCAGCAGCTGGGGCAGACTCACAGATACGCAGTATTTT
TRBV27	TRBJ2-2	-	-	CASSFTAGGTGELFF	TGTGCCAGCAGTTTCACGGCCGGGGGCACCGGGGAGCTGTTTTTT
TRBV7-8	TRBJ1-1	-	once	CASSLQEMNTEAFF	TGTGCCAGCAGCTTACAGGAAATGAACACTGAAGCTTTCTTT
TRBV4-3	TRBJ1-4	-	-	CASSQEFRTLSEKLFF	TGCGCCAGCAGCCAAGAGTTTAGGACCTTAAGTGAAAAACTGTTTTTT
TRBV5-1	TRBJ1-1	-	few	CASSLGGGEGEAFF	TGCGCCAGCAGCTTGGGCGGCGGGGAAGGTGAAGCTTTCTTT